The 19 T cell receptor beta chains listed next were all sequenced from one sample in a study of control samples from healthy donors and cancer patients. TCRdb keeps only in-frame clones here, not all; method: immunoSEQ multiplex PCR. The sample lists around 76,000 clones, approximately 94% occurring once. The sequencing input was blood. These receptors were taken from a woman between 35 and 50 years old in good health.

The chain recombines TRBV27 with TRBJ2-3; D ambiguous. CDR3 size: 13 residues. Germline CDR1 MNHEY, CDR2 SMNVEV (reference sequence). V lost 7 bases, J lost 2 bases, and 10 bases lay in between. The CDR3 sequence is CASTRIHTDTQYF. The CDR3 nucleotides read TGTGCCAGCACCCGGATCCACACAGATACGCAGTATTTT.

The CDR3 protein is CASSLVGGPSSYNEQFF. Written as DNA, the CDR3 is TGTGCCAGCAGCTTGGTGGGGGGCCCTAGCTCCTACAATGAGCAGTTCTTC. V and J are TRBV5-8 and TRBJ2-1; either TRBD1 or TRBD2 may supply D (6 bases each). Germline values: CDR1 SGHTS, CDR2 YDEGEE. The CDR3 has 17 residues. V lost 0 bases, J lost 0 bases, and 13 bases lay in between.

This clone was found once. The CDR3 loop is CASSDPFSRYNSPLHF. Written as DNA, the CDR3 is TGTGCCAGCAGTGACCCCTTCAGCCGCTATAATTCACCCCTCCACTTT. The V call is TRBV25-1, the J call TRBJ1-6, with D uncertain. The CDR3 runs to 16 residues. CDR1 is MGHDK, CDR2 SYGVNS, per germline. Trimming shortened V by 3 bases and J by 3 bases, and 12 bases separated the two germline ends.

The chain has TRBV7-9 and TRBJ2-7; 8 nucleotides agree with TRBD1. This CDR3 is 14 amino acids long. V lost 1 base and J lost 6; bases outside the gene matches: 5. Per germline, CDR1 SEHNR and CDR2 FQNEAQ (reference sequence). The CDR3 loop is CASSLVGQVLEQYF. DNA of the CDR3: TGTGCCAGCAGCTTAGTGGGACAGGTACTCGAGCAGTACTTC.

The gene calls are TRBV2 and TRBJ1-4; maybe TRBD1 (6 bases). Trimming removed 6 bases from V and 2 bases from J, with 13 bases in between. Germline CDR1 is SNHLY and CDR2 is FYNNEI. The CDR3 consists of 15 residues. Here the CDR3 reads CASRGEQGTNEKLFF. The CDR3 DNA reads TGTGCCAGCAGGGGAGAACAGGGTACTAATGAAAAACTGTTTTTT.

The chain carries TRBV6-5 and TRBJ1-3, with D perhaps matching TRBD1 (6 bases). The germline CDR1 and CDR2 sequences are MNHEY and SVGAGI. Trimming removed 0 bases at V and 1 base at J, with 10 bases between. The length of the CDR3 is 16 residues. CDR3 nucleotide sequence: TGTGCCAGCAGTTACTCACAGGGAGTTTCTGGAAACACCATATATTTT. It translates to CASSYSQGVSGNTIYF.

The rearrangement links TRBV12-5 to TRBJ2-2, with 16 positions matching TRBD2. V lost 5 bases and J lost 7; bases outside the gene matches: 16. Looked up from germline, CDR1 is LGHNT and CDR2 is FRNRAP. This CDR3 has 20 residues. The CDR3 loop is CASGLTGTSGRAFVIGELFF. The CDR3 DNA follows: TGTGCTAGTGGTCTGACCGGGACTAGCGGGAGGGCCTTTGTTATCGGGGAGCTGTTTTTT.

The CDR3 DNA sequence: TGTGCCAGTAGGGGACAGGGGTTTAATTCACCCCTCCACTTT. This sequence encodes CASRGQGFNSPLHF. The chain links TRBV19 to TRBJ1-6, with TRBD1 matching 10 bases. The length of the CDR3 is 14 residues. The germline V gene encodes CDR1 LNHDA and CDR2 SQIVND (reference sequence). V gave up 6 bases and J gave up 6 bases; unmatched junction bases: 2.

This rearrangement joins TRBV7-2 to TRBJ2-2, with D unclear. The V gene lost 1 base and the J gene lost 4 bases, with 7 bases spanning the gap. Germline loops: CDR1 SGHTA, CDR2 FQGNSA. The CDR3 sequence is 14 residues long. The CDR3 bases are TGTGCCAGCAGCTTAGACCGCCGCACCGGGGAGCTGTTTTTT. Its translation is CASSLDRRTGELFF.

The CDR3 here is CASSLWGNSNQPQHF. In nucleotides, the CDR3 is TGTGCCAGCAGCTTGTGGGGTAATAGCAATCAGCCCCAGCATTTT. This rearrangement joins TRBV7-2 to TRBJ1-5, with D hard to call. Per germline, CDR1 SGHTA and CDR2 FQGNSA. The CDR3 extends over 15 amino acids. V lost 3 bases, J lost 0 bases, and 9 bases lay in between.

The chain links TRBV29-1 to TRBJ1-4; tentatively, D is TRBD1 (5 bases). Germline CDR1 SQVTM, CDR2 ANQGSEA. The CDR3 has 14 amino acids. V lost 1 base, J lost 5 bases, and 11 bases lay in between. CDR3 in DNA: TGCAGCGTTGAAGTGGGGGAAGTGAATGAAAAACTGTTTTTT. Its translation: CSVEVGEVNEKLFF.

The chain carries TRBV3-1 (or the pseudogene TRBV3-2) and TRBJ2-6, with D perhaps TRBD1 or TRBD2 (5 bases each). CDR1 LGHDT and CDR2 YNNKEL come from the germline V gene (reference sequence). The length of the CDR3 is 16 residues. Trimming removed 0 bases at V and 2 bases at J, with 8 bases between. CDR3 in amino acids: CASSQEGVPGANVLTF. CDR3 in DNA: TGTGCCAGCAGCCAAGAGGGGGTCCCTGGGGCCAACGTCCTGACTTTC.

This chain links TRBV5-1 with TRBJ1-5, with D possibly TRBD1 on 6 matching bases. Between the trimmed V and J ends, which lost 0 bases and 4 bases, there was a span of 8 bases. Germline values: CDR1 SGHRS, CDR2 YFSETQ. This CDR3 has 14 amino acids. Here the CDR3 reads CASSLVGGNQPQHF. The CDR3 DNA reads TGCGCCAGCAGCTTGGTAGGGGGGAATCAGCCCCAGCATTTT.

The chain couples TRBV2 to TRBJ2-2, with TRBD1 matching 7 bases. The length of the CDR3 is 15 residues. The ends lost 4 bases at V and 4 bases at J; junction bases unmatched: 6. Per germline, CDR1 SNHLY and CDR2 FYNNEI. In nucleotides, the CDR3 is TGTGCCAGCAGTGGTGAGGGGGCGACCACCGGGGAGCTGTTTTTT. This sequence encodes CASSGEGATTGELFF.

This chain joins TRBV7-6 and TRBJ2-5, with D unresolved. V lost 5 bases, J lost 13 bases, and 5 bases lay in between. Germline loops: CDR1 SGHVS, CDR2 FNYEAQ. The CDR3 is 8 amino acids. This CDR3 reads CASSKPYF. For the CDR3, the DNA is TGTGCCAGCAGCAAACCGTACTTC.

The gene calls are TRBV18 and TRBJ2-1; TRBD2 agrees at 9 bases. The V segment lost 1 base and the J segment 7 bases; nucleotides outside the gene matches: 17. Germline CDR1 is KGHSH and CDR2 is LQKENI. The CDR3 sequence is 19 residues long. The CDR3 spells CASSPQGGNLGLARNEQFF. The CDR3 nucleotides are TGTGCCAGCTCACCACAAGGGGGGAACTTGGGACTAGCCAGGAATGAGCAGTTCTTC. The whole variable domain, filled in from reference TRBV18 and TRBJ2-1, reads NAGVMQNPRHLVRRRGQEARLRCSPMKGHSHVYWYRQLPEEGLKFMVYLQKENIIDESGMPKERFSAEFPKEGPSILRIQQVVRGDSAAYFCASSPQGGNLGLARNEQFFGPGTRLTVL.

The rearrangement links TRBV5-1 to TRBJ1-6; D uncertain. The CDR3 is 13 amino acids. Germline assignment: CDR1 SGHRS and CDR2 YFSETQ. The V end was cut by 0 bases, the J end by 6 bases, with 4 bases between. This chain's CDR3 is CASSLDTNSPLHF. Here the CDR3 DNA reads TGCGCCAGCAGCTTGGACACTAATTCACCCCTCCACTTT.

J is TRBJ1-5 and V is TRBV5-8; TRBD1 matches at 10 bases. Germline V gene lookup returns CDR1 SGHTS and CDR2 YDEGEE. CDR3 length equals 14 residues. V was clipped by 5 bases and J by 7 bases; unmatched bases: 6. CDR3 sequence: CASSSGQGGQPQHF. In nucleotides, the CDR3 is TGTGCCAGCAGTTCTGGACAGGGGGGGCAGCCCCAGCATTTT.

The J gene is TRBJ1-2, the V gene TRBV7-8; 7 bases map to TRBD1. The CDR3 consists of 18 residues. The V gene end was trimmed by 1 base and the J gene end by 4 bases; junction bases not matched to a gene: 15. Germline loops: CDR1 SGHVS, CDR2 FQNEAQ. CDR3 DNA sequence: TGTGCCAGCAGCTTAGGTGCCCCGAGAAGAGGGGGCTCCTATGGCTACACCTTC. Its translation is CASSLGAPRRGGSYGYTF.